This T cell receptor beta chain was sequenced in a study of glioma-infiltrating T cells. Overall study findings and caveats: Non-neoplastic patients had below-expected tissue-blood divergence, while all gliomas exceeded expectation. Very few CDR3 sequences were shared between tissue and blood.

Amplification of TCR alpha and beta CDR3 regions from RNA used iRepertoire nested multiplex PCR. One-step reverse transcription and amplification started from around 100-400 ng of tissue mRNA or PBMC total RNA. TCRdb reprocessed the multiplex PCR reads with MiXCR, giving one entry per CDR3 protein. The sample consists of around 120,000 distinct CDR3 sequences, around 25% of them appearing once. This clonotype was recorded a few times. The antigen remains undetermined. V gave up 6 bases and J gave up 7 bases, with 18 bases separating them. CDR1 is KGHDR and CDR2 is SFDVKD in the germline V gene. This CDR3 comprises 15 residues.

The receptor was isolated from a human donor with low-grade glioma or glioblastoma, undergoing nonglioma brain surgery, or in good health (not recorded which). This chain connects TRBV24-1 to TRBJ2-1, with TRBD1 as a possible D gene (6 bases). Material for sequencing was glioma tissue, nonneoplastic brain tissue, or PBMCs (not recorded which). CDR3 in DNA: TGTGCCACCAGTAAAGGGGGTCTTCCCGAAAATGAGCAGTTCTTC. This gives the protein CATSKGGLPENEQFF.